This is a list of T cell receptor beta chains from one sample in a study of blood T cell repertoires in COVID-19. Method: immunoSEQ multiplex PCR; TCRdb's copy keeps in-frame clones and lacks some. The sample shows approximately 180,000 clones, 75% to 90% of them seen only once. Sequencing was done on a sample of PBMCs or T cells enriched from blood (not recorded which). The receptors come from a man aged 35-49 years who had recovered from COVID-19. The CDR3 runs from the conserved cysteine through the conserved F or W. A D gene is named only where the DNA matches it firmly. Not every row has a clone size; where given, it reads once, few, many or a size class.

cdr3_aa: CASSQVRDYEQYF
cdr3_nt: TGCGCCAGCAGCCAAGTCCGGGACTACGAGCAGTACTTC
v_call: TRBV4-1
d_call: NA
clone_size: NA
j_call: TRBJ2-7

cdr3_aa: CASSQPLSGRARAKNIQYF
cdr3_nt: TGTGCCAGCAGCCAGCCTTTGAGCGGGAGGGCCAGAGCCAAAAACATTCAGTACTTC
v_call: TRBV6-2/TRBV6-3
d_call: TRBD2
clone_size: NA
j_call: TRBJ2-4

cdr3_aa: CASSHRQGSEAFF
cdr3_nt: TGTGCCAGCAGTCACCGACAGGGCAGTGAAGCTTTCTTT
v_call: TRBV6-5
d_call: TRBD1
clone_size: NA
j_call: TRBJ1-1

cdr3_aa: CASSSAASEKTQYF
cdr3_nt: TGTGCCAGCAGTTCGGCAGCATCGGAGAAGACCCAGTACTTC
v_call: TRBV28
d_call: NA
clone_size: NA
j_call: TRBJ2-5

cdr3_aa: CASSQPGQGQGTEAFF
cdr3_nt: TGCGCCAGCAGCCAACCGGGACAGGGACAGGGCACTGAAGCTTTCTTT
v_call: TRBV5-1
d_call: TRBD1
clone_size: NA
j_call: TRBJ1-1

cdr3_aa: CAIGAGNQPQHF
cdr3_nt: TGTGCCATAGGGGCAGGGAATCAGCCCCAGCATTTT
v_call: TRBV19
d_call: NA
clone_size: NA
j_call: TRBJ1-5

cdr3_aa: CASSPLDSGGATF
cdr3_nt: TGTGCCAGCAGTCCACTTGACAGCGGGGGCGCGACCTTC
v_call: TRBV7-9
d_call: NA
clone_size: NA
j_call: TRBJ1-2

cdr3_aa: CASSLGLADSYEQYF
cdr3_nt: TGTGCCAGCAGCCTAGGACTAGCGGACTCCTACGAGCAGTACTTC
v_call: TRBV11-3
d_call: TRBD2
clone_size: NA
j_call: TRBJ2-7

cdr3_aa: CASSLRALAGGSEQYF
cdr3_nt: TGTGCCAGCAGCCTCAGGGCACTAGCGGGAGGAAGCGAGCAGTACTTC
v_call: TRBV2
d_call: TRBD2
clone_size: few
j_call: TRBJ2-7

cdr3_aa: CASTQNSGGPYEQYF
cdr3_nt: TGTGCCAGCACCCAGAATAGCGGGGGCCCCTACGAGCAGTACTTC
v_call: TRBV6-4
d_call: TRBD2
clone_size: NA
j_call: TRBJ2-7

cdr3_aa: CASSDGDRGSPLHF
cdr3_nt: TGTGCCAGCAGCGATGGGGACAGAGGGTCACCCCTCCACTTT
v_call: TRBV11-3
d_call: TRBD1
clone_size: NA
j_call: TRBJ1-6

cdr3_aa: CASSVERAPGQANTEAFF
cdr3_nt: TGTGCCAGCAGCGTAGAAAGGGCCCCGGGACAGGCGAACACTGAAGCTTTCTTT
v_call: TRBV9
d_call: TRBD1
clone_size: few
j_call: TRBJ1-1

cdr3_aa: CASSMGGRAYEQYF
cdr3_nt: TGTGCCAGTAGTATGGGGGGGCGCGCATACGAGCAGTACTTC
v_call: TRBV19
d_call: NA
clone_size: NA
j_call: TRBJ2-7

cdr3_aa: CASSHRQGSYNEQFF
cdr3_nt: TGTGCCAGCAGCCACCGACAGGGATCCTACAATGAGCAGTTCTTC
v_call: TRBV14
d_call: TRBD1
clone_size: once
j_call: TRBJ2-1

cdr3_aa: CASLTPGLNYEQYF
cdr3_nt: TGTGCCAGCCTAACCCCGGGACTAAACTACGAGCAGTACTTC
v_call: TRBV28
d_call: TRBD2
clone_size: NA
j_call: TRBJ2-7

cdr3_aa: CATSRVVGRETQYF
cdr3_nt: TGTGCCACCAGCAGAGTTGTGGGGCGGGAGACCCAGTACTTC
v_call: TRBV15
d_call: NA
clone_size: NA
j_call: TRBJ2-5

cdr3_aa: CASSGTGGNYGYTF
cdr3_nt: TGTGCCAGCAGCGGGACAGGGGGAAACTATGGCTACACCTTC
v_call: TRBV11-2
d_call: TRBD1
clone_size: once
j_call: TRBJ1-2

cdr3_aa: CAISETGLAGGPTDTQYF
cdr3_nt: TGTGCCATCAGTGAAACGGGACTAGCGGGAGGGCCGACAGATACGCAGTATTTT
v_call: TRBV10-3
d_call: TRBD2
clone_size: NA
j_call: TRBJ2-3

cdr3_aa: CASSLSGTSGIYEQYF
cdr3_nt: TGCGCCAGCAGCCTATCGGGGACTAGCGGGATCTACGAGCAGTACTTC
v_call: TRBV5-1
d_call: TRBD2
clone_size: NA
j_call: TRBJ2-7

cdr3_aa: CASSLIPLPKAGANVLTF
cdr3_nt: TGTGCCAGCAGCTTAATTCCACTCCCCAAAGCTGGGGCCAACGTCCTGACTTTC
v_call: TRBV7-3
d_call: NA
clone_size: NA
j_call: TRBJ2-6

cdr3_aa: CASTNQRNSPLHF
cdr3_nt: TGTGCCAGCACCAATCAACGGAATTCACCCCTCCACTTT
v_call: TRBV6-5
d_call: NA
clone_size: NA
j_call: TRBJ1-6

cdr3_aa: CASGGGLWETQYF
cdr3_nt: TGTGCCAGCGGCGGGGGTTTATGGGAGACCCAGTACTTC
v_call: TRBV12-3/TRBV12-4
d_call: TRBD2
clone_size: NA
j_call: TRBJ2-5

cdr3_aa: CASSIVPTGGVETQYF
cdr3_nt: TGTGCCAGTAGTATTGTGCCGACAGGGGGCGTGGAGACCCAGTACTTC
v_call: TRBV19
d_call: TRBD1
clone_size: few
j_call: TRBJ2-5

cdr3_aa: CASSVMGGAPDGYTF
cdr3_nt: TGTGCCAGCAGCGTAATGGGTGGGGCACCTGATGGCTACACCTTC
v_call: TRBV9
d_call: NA
clone_size: NA
j_call: TRBJ1-2

cdr3_aa: CASSAVPGQGLNQPQHF
cdr3_nt: TGTGCCAGCAGTGCAGTCCCGGGACAGGGCCTCAATCAGCCCCAGCATTTT
v_call: TRBV6-1
d_call: TRBD1
clone_size: NA
j_call: TRBJ1-5

cdr3_aa: CASSLGQKAFF
cdr3_nt: TGTGCCAGCAGCTTAGGACAGAAGGCTTTCTTT
v_call: TRBV11-3
d_call: NA
clone_size: NA
j_call: TRBJ1-1

cdr3_aa: CASSSQVNTEAFF
cdr3_nt: TGTGCCAGCAGTTCACAGGTGAACACTGAAGCTTTCTTT
v_call: TRBV6-5
d_call: NA
clone_size: NA
j_call: TRBJ1-1

cdr3_aa: CASSLGQGPGETQYF
cdr3_nt: TGTGCCAGCAGCTTAGGACAGGGTCCAGGGGAGACCCAGTACTTC
v_call: TRBV5-4
d_call: TRBD1
clone_size: NA
j_call: TRBJ2-5

cdr3_aa: CASSQKTGGSSGYTF
cdr3_nt: TGTGCCAGCAGCCAGAAAACAGGGGGCTCTAGTGGCTACACCTTC
v_call: TRBV7-9
d_call: TRBD1
clone_size: NA
j_call: TRBJ1-2

cdr3_aa: CASSLQGFGYGYTF
cdr3_nt: TGTGCCAGCAGTTTACAGGGGTTTGGCTATGGCTACACCTTC
v_call: TRBV27
d_call: NA
clone_size: NA
j_call: TRBJ1-2

cdr3_aa: CASSQQGRETQYF
cdr3_nt: TGTGCCAGCAGCCAGCAGGGGAGAGAGACCCAGTACTTC
v_call: TRBV7-3
d_call: NA
clone_size: few
j_call: TRBJ2-5

cdr3_aa: CASSLVSPTGELFF
cdr3_nt: TGTGCCAGCAGTTTAGTCTCCCCCACCGGGGAGCTGTTTTTT
v_call: TRBV28
d_call: NA
clone_size: NA
j_call: TRBJ2-2

cdr3_aa: CASSYLDEAFF
cdr3_nt: TGCGCCAGCAGCTATTTAGATGAAGCTTTCTTT
v_call: TRBV5-1
d_call: NA
clone_size: once
j_call: TRBJ1-1

cdr3_aa: CASSLDSTGNYGYTF
cdr3_nt: TGCGCCAGCAGCTTGGACTCCACAGGCAACTATGGCTACACCTTC
v_call: TRBV5-1
d_call: NA
clone_size: NA
j_call: TRBJ1-2

cdr3_aa: CASSLMAGGVGNTIYF
cdr3_nt: TGCGCCAGCAGCTTGATGGCAGGGGGCGTTGGAAACACCATATATTTT
v_call: TRBV5-1
d_call: TRBD1
clone_size: NA
j_call: TRBJ1-3

cdr3_aa: CASSPGEGNQPQHF
cdr3_nt: TGCGCCAGCAGCCCCGGGGAAGGCAATCAGCCCCAGCATTTT
v_call: TRBV5-1
d_call: NA
clone_size: NA
j_call: TRBJ1-5

cdr3_aa: CASSLTKGWTGSYEQYF
cdr3_nt: TGTGCCAGCAGCCTAACAAAGGGATGGACAGGGAGCTACGAGCAGTACTTC
v_call: TRBV5-6
d_call: TRBD1
clone_size: NA
j_call: TRBJ2-7